These 14 T cell receptor beta chains were sequenced from one sample in a study of cytotoxic CD8 clonotypes in ibrutinib-treated CLL (dated by TCRdb to the early 2020s). The time point label, as the study defines it: progressive disease on ibrutinib. To prepare the library, the immunoSEQ multiplex PCR assay was applied. In TCRdb, the immuneACCESS table is reduced to in-frame sequences with V and J assigned. These tables do not hold every clone; where another copy was compared, an unresolved V gene accounts for under half, and the others remain unexplained. The sample records 150,000 or so clones, over 75% of which are singletons. Over 2.5% of the sample is in the top ten clones. The sample here was PBMCs, taken at disease progression, from a patient treated with ibrutinib. These receptors were obtained from a human donor with chronic lymphocytic leukemia.

The V call is TRBV5-1, the J call TRBJ2-1; 9 positions match TRBD1. V lost 4 bases to trimming and J lost 8 bases; unmatched junction nucleotides: 10. This CDR3 region has 15 residues. Germline V gene data show CDR1 as SGHRS and CDR2 as YFSETQ. Here the CDR3 DNA reads TGCGCCAGCAGCCCAGGGACAGGGACTCCCCATGAGCAGTTCTTC. As protein: CASSPGTGTPHEQFF.

This clone was seen a single time. The chain is built from TRBV6-5 and TRBJ1-5; D gene unclear. V was clipped by 2 bases and J by 3 bases, with 8 bases between them. The CDR3 is made up of 14 amino acids. In germline, CDR1 is MNHEY, CDR2 SVGAGI. The CDR3 DNA reads as TGTGCCAGCAGTTACCGAGGTACCAATCAGCCCCAGCATTTT. This codes for CASSYRGTNQPQHF.

This chain links TRBV12-5 with TRBJ2-7, with 7 bases matching TRBD1. The CDR3 totals 16 residues. Germline V gene lookup returns CDR1 LGHNT and CDR2 FRNRAP. The junction had 10 bases not matched to a gene; V was cut back by 5 bases and J by 0 bases. The CDR3 nucleotides are TGTGCTAGTGGTCCCAGGACAGGCCCTGACTCCTACGAGCAGTACTTC. Residues: CASGPRTGPDSYEQYF.

The chain joins TRBV19 to TRBJ2-7; D possibly corresponds to TRBD1 (6 bases). The CDR3 length is 12 residues. V was shortened by 6 bases and J by 3 bases, with 9 bases between the two germline ends. The germline V gene has CDR1 LNHDA and CDR2 SQIVND (reference sequence). CDR3 sequence: CASSQGGYEQYF. The CDR3 DNA reads TGTGCCAGTAGCCAAGGGGGCTACGAGCAGTACTTC.

The rearrangement joins TRBV6-5 to TRBJ2-7, with a weak D call TRBD2 (5 bases). The CDR3 sequence is 14 residues long. Germline V gene data show CDR1 as MNHEY and CDR2 as SVGAGI. Trimming took 7 bases from V and 4 from J, leaving 17 bases between them. The CDR3 DNA follows: TGTGCCAGCACCCTTCGGGCGGGCCAATACGAGCAGTACTTC. Its protein product is CASTLRAGQYEQYF.

The rearrangement links TRBV28 to TRBJ2-3, with a tentative D call TRBD1 (5 bases). The V and J ends lost 2 bases and 2 bases respectively, with 11 bases between them. The CDR3 spans 15 residues. Germline loops: CDR1 MDHEN, CDR2 SYDVKM. The CDR3 DNA reads TGTGCCAGCAGTTTAGGGGCGGTCCCCACAGATACGCAGTATTTT. It encodes CASSLGAVPTDTQYF.

With respect to this clone: Other DNA sequences in this specimen translate into the identical CDR3. This chain links TRBV7-9 with TRBJ2-7; 11 positions agree with TRBD2. The germline V gene has CDR1 SEHNR and CDR2 FQNEAQ (reference sequence). The CDR3 extends over 14 amino acids. V shed 4 bases and J 3 bases; nucleotides not matched to a gene: 2. This chain's CDR3 is CASSSGTSGYEQYF. The CDR3 region has the DNA TGTGCCAGCAGCTCGGGGACTAGCGGCTACGAGCAGTACTTC.

The chain carries TRBV7-6 and TRBJ2-2, with TRBD2 matching 11 bases. The CDR3 length is 19 residues. J lost 1 base, V lost 1 base, and 8 bases had no gene match. CDR1 is SGHVS, CDR2 FNYEAQ, per germline. CDR3 coding DNA: TGTGCCAGCAGCTTAGTTCCCCAACTAGCGGGAGAGAACACCGGGGAGCTGTTTTTT. Translating gives CASSLVPQLAGENTGELFF.

V is TRBV6-1 and J is TRBJ2-7; D is undetermined. This CDR3 has 14 amino acids. Looked up from germline, CDR1 is MNHNS and CDR2 is SASEGT. Trimming removed 8 bases from V and 2 bases from J, with 16 bases in between. The CDR3 protein is CASRPFAGPYEQYF. The DNA of the CDR3 is TGTGCCAGCCGCCCGTTCGCAGGACCCTACGAGCAGTACTTC.

This clone was seen a handful of times. The chain links TRBV5-6 to TRBJ1-1; no clear D gene. Between the trimmed V and J ends, which lost 4 bases and 4 bases, there was a span of 11 bases. Germline V lookup: CDR1 SGHDT, CDR2 YYEEEE. The CDR3 runs 13 residues. CDR3 residues: CASSLPPGTEAFF. CDR3 bases: TGTGCCAGCAGCCTTCCCCCTGGCACTGAAGCTTTCTTT. Together with reference TRBV5-6 and TRBJ1-1, the CDR3 gives the full variable domain: DAGVTQSPTHLIKTRGQQVTLRCSPKSGHDTVSWYQQALGQGPQFIFQYYEEEERQRGNFPDRFSGHQFPNYSSELNVNALLLGDSALYLCASSLPPGTEAFFGQGTRLTVV.

The V and J genes are TRBV18 and TRBJ2-7; D is possibly TRBD2 (5 bases). Germline V gene data show CDR1 as KGHSH and CDR2 as LQKENI. This CDR3 is 15 amino acids long. V was shortened by 0 bases and J by 3 bases, with 12 bases between the two germline ends. The CDR3 here is CASSPPVVGVYEQYF. CDR3 nucleotide sequence: TGTGCCAGCTCACCACCGGTGGTCGGGGTCTACGAGCAGTACTTC.

The chain is built from TRBV27 and TRBJ1-1; D perhaps matches TRBD1 (5 bases). CDR3 length: 13 residues. V dropped 3 bases and J dropped 3 bases, with 8 bases sitting between them. CDR1 MNHEY and CDR2 SMNVEV come from the germline V gene (reference sequence). CDR3 nucleotides: TGTGCCAGCAGTTTTAGCAGGGACACTGAAGCTTTCTTT. As protein: CASSFSRDTEAFF.

The chain couples TRBV10-3 to TRBJ1-4, with TRBD1 matching over 7 bases. The CDR3 consists of 17 residues. Germline assignment: CDR1 ENHRY and CDR2 SYGVKD. The V gene end was trimmed by 3 bases and the J gene end by 3 bases; junction bases not matched to a gene: 10. The CDR3 sequence: CAISDATGVGSNEKLFF. CDR3 sequence (DNA): TGTGCCATCAGTGATGCCACAGGGGTTGGATCTAATGAAAAACTGTTTTTT.

The chain carries TRBV6-1 and TRBJ1-1, with D tentatively TRBD1 (5 bases). The CDR3 is 14 amino acids. Germline V gives CDR1 MNHNS, CDR2 SASEGT. Trimming took 9 bases from V and 2 from J, leaving 16 bases between them. The CDR3 protein is CASRVKRDNTEAFF. DNA for the CDR3: TGTGCCAGTCGGGTGAAGAGGGACAACACTGAAGCTTTCTTT.